These 20 T cell receptor beta chains were sequenced from one sample in a study of cytomegalovirus exposure and HLA in healthy donors listed by TCRdb under 2017. The library was prepared using the immunoSEQ multiplex PCR assay. For the multiplex PCR, a mixture combining 60 forward primers for TCR Vbeta segments and 13 reverse primers for TCR Jbeta segments was used. What TCRdb holds here is the immuneACCESS table cut down to in-frame rearrangements. Part of the clones is not present; checked against another copy, under half of the missing clones reflect an unresolved V gene, and the others are unexplained. This sample holds 50,000 to 60,000 clones; roughly 80% were observed only once. The ten largest clones take up 2.5% to 3% of the sample. The specimen sequenced was PBMCs. The origin of the receptors is a woman in her thirties or forties in good health and CMV-seropositive.

The chain employs TRBV14 and TRBJ2-1; D unclear. The V end lost 0 bases, the J end lost 9 bases, and 21 bases lay between the germline ends. This CDR3 spans 17 amino acids. Germline loops: CDR1 SGHDN, CDR2 FVKESK. CDR3 coding DNA: TGTGCCAGCAGCCAAGATCGCTCCGAGCGCCTTAAGGTTGAGCAGTTCTTC. Protein sequence: CASSQDRSERLKVEQFF.

The chain couples TRBV5-4 to TRBJ1-1, with a weak D call TRBD1 (5 bases). Trimming removed 3 bases from V and 2 bases from J, with 14 bases in between. CDR3 length equals 15 residues. Germline V gene sequence: CDR1 SGHNT, CDR2 YYREEE (reference sequence). CDR3 amino acids: CASSSRAGPNTEAFF. The CDR3 nucleotides are TGTGCCAGCAGCTCGCGCGCAGGGCCTAACACTGAAGCTTTCTTT.

The V call is TRBV23-1, the J call TRBJ2-6; unclear D gene. TRBV23-1 has ORF status, its function being uncertain. Trimming took off 4 bases at V and 1 base at J, with 5 bases between the two ends. This CDR3 is 14 amino acids long. CDR3 region: CASSPGSGANVLTF. The CDR3, as DNA: TGCGCCAGCAGTCCCGGTTCTGGGGCCAACGTCCTGACTTTC.

This clone showed up just once. The genes are TRBV11-2 and TRBJ1-6; D uncertain. Per germline, CDR1 SGHAT and CDR2 FQNNGV. CDR3 length equals 14 residues. The germline V and J ends were trimmed by 5 bases and 6 bases, with 11 bases remaining between them. As DNA, the CDR3 is TGTGCCAGCAGCATAAGACGGGGTAATTCACCCCTCCACTTT. Its protein is CASSIRRGNSPLHF.

J is TRBJ1-3 and V is TRBV6-5; D not certain. CDR1 MNHEY and CDR2 SVGAGI come from the germline V gene. The V end lost 8 bases, the J end lost 2 bases, and 10 bases lay between the germline ends. The CDR3 has 13 residues. DNA for the CDR3: TGTGCCAGCTCTCCACTGACTGGAAACACCATATATTTT. Translated, it gives CASSPLTGNTIYF.

The chain uses TRBV18 and TRBJ1-4; D gene uncertain. V lost 5 bases and J lost 4, with 11 bases in between. The germline CDR1 and CDR2 sequences are KGHSH and LQKENI. The CDR3 length is 14 residues. In DNA form, the CDR3 reads TGTGCCAGCTCAGACGGACTGATTAATGAAAAACTGTTTTTT. Translating it yields CASSDGLINEKLFF.

This clone was detected only once. V is TRBV5-1 and J is TRBJ2-7; possible D gene TRBD2, 7 bases. Germline CDR1 and CDR2: SGHRS and YFSETQ. Trimming removed 0 bases from V and 3 bases from J, with 19 bases in between. This CDR3 has 17 residues. The CDR3 bases are TGCGCCAGCAGCTTGGTTCCTCTGGGAGGGGGGTACTACGAGCAGTACTTC. It encodes CASSLVPLGGGYYEQYF.

This rearrangement joins TRBV6-1 to TRBJ2-2, with TRBD1 matching over 7 bases. Unmatched junction bases numbered 8, after V lost 2 bases and J lost 2 bases. Per germline, CDR1 MNHNS and CDR2 SASEGT. The CDR3 spans 17 residues. The CDR3 loop reads CASSEFTGTANTGELFF. For the CDR3, the DNA is TGTGCCAGCAGTGAATTCACCGGGACAGCCAACACCGGGGAGCTGTTTTTT.

The chain joins TRBV4-2 to TRBJ2-1; TRBD2 might be the D (6 bases). V was cut by 1 base and J by 9 bases, with 10 bases left in between. Looked up from germline, CDR1 is LGHNA and CDR2 is YNFKEQ. The CDR3 has 13 amino acids. This CDR3 is CASSQGRGTEQFF. The CDR3 nucleotides are TGTGCCAGCAGCCAAGGGCGGGGTACTGAGCAGTTCTTC.

The rearrangement links TRBV6-5 to TRBJ2-1; D is possibly TRBD1 (5 bases). Trimming removed 6 bases at V and 8 bases at J, with 11 bases between. The germline V gene encodes CDR1 MNHEY and CDR2 SVGAGI. This CDR3 comprises 12 residues. The CDR3 sequence is CASSPRGDEQFF. Here the CDR3 DNA reads TGTGCCAGCAGCCCTAGGGGCGATGAGCAGTTCTTC.

The V gene is TRBV18, the J gene TRBJ1-4, with a possible D match to TRBD1 (5 bases). V dropped 3 bases and J dropped 7 bases, with 15 bases sitting between them. CDR3 length: 15 amino acids. Germline V gene data show CDR1 as KGHSH and CDR2 as LQKENI. DNA of the CDR3: TGTGCCAGCTCACCTCGCGACGGGCAGGGTGAAAAACTGTTTTTT. Translation: CASSPRDGQGEKLFF.

This clone was counted between two and nine times. The chain employs TRBV2 and TRBJ2-2; D gene ambiguous. Germline lookup yields CDR1 SNHLY and CDR2 FYNNEI. The CDR3 spans 13 residues. Trimming removed 6 bases at V and 4 bases at J, with 9 bases between. CDR3 amino acids: CASSPPFTGELFF. The CDR3, as DNA: TGTGCCAGCAGCCCCCCGTTCACCGGGGAGCTGTTTTTT.

The gene calls are TRBV5-1 and TRBJ2-1; the match to TRBD2 covers 8 bases. J lost 2 bases, V lost 4 bases, and 2 bases had no gene match. CDR1 SGHRS and CDR2 YFSETQ come from the germline V gene. The CDR3 spans 14 residues. The CDR3 nucleotides read TGCGCCAGCAGCGCCGGGGGGGCCTACAATGAGCAGTTCTTC. This encodes CASSAGGAYNEQFF.

This chain links TRBV28 with TRBJ1-1, with unresolved D. V lost 3 bases to trimming and J lost 1 base, with 6 bases between them. Looked up from germline, CDR1 is MDHEN and CDR2 is SYDVKM. The length of the CDR3 is 13 residues. The CDR3 region has the DNA TGTGCCAGCAGTTTTTCAGGGAACACTGAAGCTTTCTTT. This translates into CASSFSGNTEAFF.

V and J are TRBV6-5 and TRBJ2-1, with D perhaps TRBD2 (5 bases). In germline, CDR1 is MNHEY, CDR2 SVGAGI. The CDR3 is made up of 12 amino acids. Trimming took 8 bases from V and 7 from J, leaving 12 bases between them. DNA for the CDR3: TGTGCCAGCCGGGCCCGGACTAATGAGCAGTTCTTC. It translates to CASRARTNEQFF.

The chain recombines TRBV4-1 with TRBJ2-7; 7 bases fit TRBD1. The germline V gene encodes CDR1 MGHRA and CDR2 YSYEKL. V trimming: 4 bases; J trimming: 3 bases; junction bases outside the gene matches: 9. The CDR3 is 15 amino acids. Here the CDR3 reads CASSLGQIDFYEQYF. The CDR3 DNA is TGCGCCAGCAGCCTGGGACAGATAGACTTCTACGAGCAGTACTTC.

The chain links TRBV6-5 to TRBJ2-5, with D possibly matching TRBD2 (5 bases). Trimming stripped 8 bases from V and 5 bases from J, with 21 bases between. There are 15 residues in the CDR3. CDR1 is MNHEY, CDR2 SVGAGI, per germline. DNA of the CDR3: TGTGCCAGCTCCCTGGGCCGGGGTGGGCCGGAGACCCAGTACTTC. Translation gives CASSLGRGGPETQYF.

CDR3 loop: CASSTGQVHTEAFF. CDR3 nucleotides: TGTGCCAGCAGCACTGGACAGGTCCACACTGAAGCTTTCTTT. The chain recombines TRBV7-9 with TRBJ1-1, with 7 bases that match TRBD1. Unmatched junction bases numbered 6, after V lost 5 bases and J lost 3 bases. There are 14 residues in the CDR3. In germline, CDR1 is SEHNR, CDR2 FQNEAQ (reference sequence). Drawing the rest from reference TRBV7-9 and TRBJ1-1, the complete variable domain is DTGVSQNPRHKITKRGQNVTFRCDPISEHNRLYWYRQTLGQGPEFLTYFQNEAQLEKSRLLSDRFSAERPKGSFSTLEIQRTEQGDSAMYLCASSTGQVHTEAFFGQGTRLTVV.

V usage is TRBV5-1 and J usage is TRBJ1-1; D uncertain. The CDR3 totals 15 residues. Deletions cut 1 base from V and 4 bases from J, with 14 bases between. Germline V gene lookup returns CDR1 SGHRS and CDR2 YFSETQ. CDR3 residues: CASSLSIRQATEAFF. The CDR3 DNA reads as TGCGCCAGCAGCTTGAGTATTAGGCAGGCCACTGAAGCTTTCTTT. The full variable domain, rest sourced from reference TRBV5-1 and TRBJ1-1, is KAGVTQTPRYLIKTRGQQVTLSCSPISGHRSVSWYQQTPGQGLQFLFEYFSETQRNKGNFPGRFSGRQFSNSRSEMNVSTLELGDSALYLCASSLSIRQATEAFFGQGTRLTVV.

This chain connects TRBV7-9 to TRBJ1-2; TRBD1 matches 12 bases. The V and J ends lost 2 bases and 3 bases, in that order; junction bases with no gene match: 4. Germline CDR1 SEHNR, CDR2 FQNEAQ (reference sequence). The CDR3 extends over 16 amino acids. The CDR3 DNA is TGTGCCAGCAGCTTAACCGGGACAGGGGGCTACTATGGCTACACCTTC. Encoded protein: CASSLTGTGGYYGYTF. Supplemented by reference TRBV7-9 and TRBJ1-2, the full variable domain reads DTGVSQNPRHKITKRGQNVTFRCDPISEHNRLYWYRQTLGQGPEFLTYFQNEAQLEKSRLLSDRFSAERPKGSFSTLEIQRTEQGDSAMYLCASSLTGTGGYYGYTFGSGTRLTVV.